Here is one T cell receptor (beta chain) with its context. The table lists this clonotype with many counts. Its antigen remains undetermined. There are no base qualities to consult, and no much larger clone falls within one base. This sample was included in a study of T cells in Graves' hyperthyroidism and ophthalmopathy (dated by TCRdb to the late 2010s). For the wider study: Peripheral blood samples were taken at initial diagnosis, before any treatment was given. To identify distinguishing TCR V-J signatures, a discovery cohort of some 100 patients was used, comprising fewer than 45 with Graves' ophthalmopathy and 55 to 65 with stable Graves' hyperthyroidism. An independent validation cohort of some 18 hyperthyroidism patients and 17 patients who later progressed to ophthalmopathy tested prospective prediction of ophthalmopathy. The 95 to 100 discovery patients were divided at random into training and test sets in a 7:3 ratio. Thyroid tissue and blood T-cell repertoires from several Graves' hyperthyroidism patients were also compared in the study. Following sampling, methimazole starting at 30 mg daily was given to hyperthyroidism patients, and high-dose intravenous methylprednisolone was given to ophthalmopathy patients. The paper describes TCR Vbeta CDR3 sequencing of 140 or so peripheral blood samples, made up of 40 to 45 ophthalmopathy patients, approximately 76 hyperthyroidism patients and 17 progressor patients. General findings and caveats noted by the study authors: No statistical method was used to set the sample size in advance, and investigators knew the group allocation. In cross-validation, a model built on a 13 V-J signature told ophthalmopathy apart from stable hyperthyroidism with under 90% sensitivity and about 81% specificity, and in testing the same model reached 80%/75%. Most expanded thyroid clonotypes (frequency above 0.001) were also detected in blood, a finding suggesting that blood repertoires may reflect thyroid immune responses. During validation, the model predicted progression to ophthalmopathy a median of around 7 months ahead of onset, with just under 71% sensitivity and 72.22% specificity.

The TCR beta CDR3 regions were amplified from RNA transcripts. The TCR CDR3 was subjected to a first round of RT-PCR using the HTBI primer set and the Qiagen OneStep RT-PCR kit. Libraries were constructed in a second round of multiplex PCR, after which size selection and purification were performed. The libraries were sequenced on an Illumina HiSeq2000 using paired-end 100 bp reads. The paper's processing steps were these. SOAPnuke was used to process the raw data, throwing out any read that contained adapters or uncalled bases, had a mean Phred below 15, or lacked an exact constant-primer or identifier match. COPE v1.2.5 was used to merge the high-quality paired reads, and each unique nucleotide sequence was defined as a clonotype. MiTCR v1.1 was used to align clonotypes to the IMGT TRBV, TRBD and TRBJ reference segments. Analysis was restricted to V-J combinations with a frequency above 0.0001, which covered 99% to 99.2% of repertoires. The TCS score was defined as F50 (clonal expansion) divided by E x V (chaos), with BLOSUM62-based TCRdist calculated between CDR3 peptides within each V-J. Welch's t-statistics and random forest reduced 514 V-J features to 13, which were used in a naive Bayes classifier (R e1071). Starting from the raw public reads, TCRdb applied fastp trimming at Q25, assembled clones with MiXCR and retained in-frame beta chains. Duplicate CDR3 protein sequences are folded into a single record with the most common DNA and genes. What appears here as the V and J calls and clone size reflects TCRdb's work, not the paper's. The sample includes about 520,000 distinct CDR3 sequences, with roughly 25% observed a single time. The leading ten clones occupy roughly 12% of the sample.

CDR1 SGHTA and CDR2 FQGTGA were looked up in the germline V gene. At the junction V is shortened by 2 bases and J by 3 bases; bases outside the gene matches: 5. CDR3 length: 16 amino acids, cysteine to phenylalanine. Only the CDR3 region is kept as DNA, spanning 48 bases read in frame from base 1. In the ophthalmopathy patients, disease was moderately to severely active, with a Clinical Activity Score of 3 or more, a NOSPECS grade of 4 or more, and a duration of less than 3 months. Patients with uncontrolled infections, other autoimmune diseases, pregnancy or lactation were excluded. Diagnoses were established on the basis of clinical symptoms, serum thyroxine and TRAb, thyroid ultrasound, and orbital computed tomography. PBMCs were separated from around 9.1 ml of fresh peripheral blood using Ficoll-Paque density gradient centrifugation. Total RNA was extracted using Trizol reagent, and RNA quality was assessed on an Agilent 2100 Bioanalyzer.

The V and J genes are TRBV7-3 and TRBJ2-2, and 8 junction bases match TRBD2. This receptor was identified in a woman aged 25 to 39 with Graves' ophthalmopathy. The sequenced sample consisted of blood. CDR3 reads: CASSLGLAGYTGELFF. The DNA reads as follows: TGTGCCAGCAGCTTAGGCCTAGCGGGCTACACCGGGGAGCTGTTTTTT. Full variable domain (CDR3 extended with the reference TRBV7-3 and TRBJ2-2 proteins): GAGVSQTPSNKVTEKGKYVELRCDPISGHTALYWYRQSLGQGPEFLIYFQGTGAADDSGLPNDRFFAVRPEGSVSTLKIQRTERGDSAVYLCASSLGLAGYTGELFFGEGSRLTVL.